This TCR beta chain derives from a study of T cell responses to AZD1222 COVID-19 vaccine. Study outcomes and limitations: Among the donors, most were white British and more were female, and clonal diversity was possibly underestimated. Spike regions recognized by vaccine-associated CD4 TCRs spanned the protein, led by 160-218 and 743-854. Only a handful of individuals given AZD1222 were seropositive at baseline. Scientists sampled the repertoires only once the peak T cell response had passed.

With respect to this clone: The target antigen is unknown.

TCRdb's copy holds only in-frame clones and misses some; the assay was immunoSEQ multiplex PCR. The table records some 200,000 clones, roughly 90% of them present only once. This CDR3 comprises 14 residues. The junction had 4 bases not matched to a gene; V was cut back by 3 bases and J by 9 bases. Germline CDR1 SGDLS, CDR2 YYNGEE. The gene calls are TRBV9 and TRBJ1-6; 9 nucleotides agree with TRBD1. The source was peripheral blood, collected on day 0 of AZD1222 vaccination. The clonotype originates from an adult in good health. The CDR3 DNA is TGTGCCAGCAGCGAAACAGGGGGCGGTTCACCCCTCCACTTT. Translated: CASSETGGGSPLHF. Complete variable domain (other parts from reference TRBV9 and TRBJ1-6): DSGVTQTPKHLITATGQRVTLRCSPRSGDLSVYWYQQSLDQGLQFLIQYYNGEERAKGNILERFSAQQFPDLHSELNLSSLELGDSALYFCASSETGGGSPLHFGNGTRLTVT.